One TCR beta chain is described in this entry. The data are from a study of blood T cell repertoires in COVID-19. Across the study: Sources were T cells, B-cell-depleted T cells, or PBMCs; the material itself was cDNA or gDNA.

Assay used: immunoSEQ multiplex PCR; TCRdb lists only in-frame clones, some missing. The sample has more than 200,000 clones, roughly 90% seen once. Germline V gives CDR1 GTSNPN, CDR2 SVGIG (reference sequence). The CDR3 totals 13 residues. V lost 4 bases and J lost 6, with 15 bases in between. What was sequenced was peripheral blood. This receptor was obtained from a woman aged 40 to 50 who had recovered from COVID-19. The V call is TRBV30, the J call TRBJ2-5; a weak D match, TRBD2 (6 bases). CDR3 sequence: CAWMREMGKTQYF. In nucleotides, the CDR3 is TGTGCCTGGATGCGGGAAATGGGAAAGACCCAGTACTTC.